This T cell receptor beta chain derives from a study of somatic mutations in T cells in chronic GVHD (TCRdb year 2020). For sorting, staining was done with anti-CD3, anti-CD4, anti-CD8 and a Vbeta20 antibody from the IOTest Beta Mark kit on a FACSAria III, reaching purity above 99%. Peripheral blood was drawn into sodium heparin tubes, and mononuclear cells were separated by Ficoll-Paque PLUS density gradient centrifugation. CD4+ Vbeta20+, CD4+ Vbeta20-, and CD8+ T cell fractions were FACS-sorted before TCRbeta deep sequencing. Genomic DNA was isolated and then used for TCRbeta deep sequencing. The immunoSEQ assay, provided as a commercial service, was used for TCRbeta CDR3 sequencing and initial data processing. The authors processed their data as follows. Reads were demultiplexed, adapter and primer sequences were removed, similar clones were merged by frequency-ratio clustering, and V, D, J genes were annotated with IMGT. TCRdb stores this immuneACCESS table with in-frame sequences only. Part of the clones is absent; in the studies checked, under half of the shortfall reflects unresolved V genes, and no reason is known for the rest. V and J calls and clone size are copied from that table; D and trimming were computed from the DNA. For this sample the table gives some 13,000 clones, of which roughly 75% were detected only once. Of the sample, about a third is held by the ten largest clones.

For this clone: The target of this receptor is not known. No base quality values were provided; no much bigger clone lies one nucleotide off.

V and J are truncated by 1 base and 7 bases respectively, leaving an intervening sequence of 7 bases. The CDR3 runs 11 residues from the cysteine to the phenylalanine. The sequence is cut down to CDR3 DNA, 33 bases in frame from base 1. Reading the germline V gene (reference sequence) gives CDR1 DFQATT and CDR2 SNEGSKA. This chain is built from TRBV20-1 and TRBJ1-1; confidence is insufficient to name the D gene. Sequenced input: Vbeta20-negative CD4+ T cells from blood. What the cell subset or site label conveys for this sample: CD4+ T cells sorted as TCR Vbeta20 negative by flow cytometry. The receptor was derived from a male patient aged 50 or older with chronic graft-versus-host disease. After a transplant, some T cells may have been passed on by the graft donor. The DNA sequence follows: TGCAGTGCTAGAGGTTTCGGTGAAGCTTTCTTT. It is translated as CSARGFGEAFF.